The 7 T cell receptor beta chains below all came from one sample that was sequenced in a study of blood T cell repertoires in COVID-19. Only in-frame clones appear in the TCRdb table, and some are missing; sequencing was by immunoSEQ multiplex PCR. The sample includes approximately 230,000 clones, 86% of them seen just once. The sample comprised PBMCs or T cells enriched from blood (not recorded which). The source of these receptors is a man in his forties or fifties who had recovered from COVID-19.

CDR3 nucleotides: TGTGCCAGCAGTCAGGGACTAGCGGGAGTATCGGATACGCAGTATTTT. Translated: CASSQGLAGVSDTQYF. This chain links TRBV27 with TRBJ2-3, with 14 nucleotides matching TRBD2. J was trimmed by 6 bases and V by 5 bases; bases with no gene match: 7. The CDR3 has 16 amino acids. CDR1 and CDR2 from the germline V gene are MNHEY and SMNVEV (reference sequence).

The V call is TRBV5-1, the J call TRBJ1-3; D is possibly TRBD1 (6 bases). Trimming removed 7 bases at V and 0 bases at J, with 14 bases between. The CDR3 length is 15 residues. CDR1 is SGHRS and CDR2 is YFSETQ in the germline V gene. CDR3 DNA: TGCGCCAGCCAAACAGGGCCCGCCTCTGGAAACACCATATATTTT. Translating it yields CASQTGPASGNTIYF.

The rearrangement links TRBV28 to TRBJ1-1; D possibly corresponds to TRBD1 (6 bases). This CDR3 is built from 15 residues. Deletions cut 1 base from V and 5 bases from J, with 14 bases between. Per germline, CDR1 MDHEN and CDR2 SYDVKM. The CDR3 sequence is CASSLSQGLGTEAFF. For the CDR3, the DNA is TGTGCCAGCAGTTTATCGCAGGGGCTGGGGACTGAAGCTTTCTTT.

The chain uses TRBV3-1 (or the pseudogene TRBV3-2) and TRBJ2-1; 13 bases agree with TRBD2. CDR3 length equals 19 residues. Germline loops: CDR1 LGHDT, CDR2 YNNKEL (reference sequence). V lost 2 bases to trimming and J lost 0 bases; unmatched junction nucleotides: 7. The CDR3 loop reads CASSQTQTSGGTSYNEQFF. In nucleotides, the CDR3 is TGTGCCAGCAGCCAAACCCAGACTAGCGGGGGGACCTCCTACAATGAGCAGTTCTTC.

This clone was seen only once. The chain has TRBV7-9 and TRBJ2-5; 8 nucleotides agree with TRBD1. This CDR3 contains 14 residues. Germline values: CDR1 SEHNR, CDR2 FQNEAQ (reference sequence). V lost 5 bases to trimming and J lost 4 bases; unmatched junction nucleotides: 6. In DNA, the CDR3 is TGTGCCAGCAGCATCGGACAGGGACTAGAGACCCAGTACTTC. This encodes CASSIGQGLETQYF.

The chain couples TRBV28 to TRBJ1-5; 9 bases are shared with TRBD1. The germline gives CDR1 MDHEN, CDR2 SYDVKM. V lost 5 bases, J lost 7 bases, and 6 bases stayed unmatched. This CDR3 is built from 14 residues. CDR3 residues: CASSVQGAGQPQHF. For the CDR3, the DNA is TGTGCCAGCAGTGTACAGGGGGCGGGACAGCCCCAGCATTTT.

The chain uses TRBV27 and TRBJ2-7; 8 nucleotides agree with TRBD1. V lost 7 bases to trimming and J lost 3 bases; unmatched junction nucleotides: 14. Per germline, CDR1 MNHEY and CDR2 SMNVEV (reference sequence). This CDR3 is 16 amino acids long. CDR3 coding DNA: TGTGCCAGCATCCCACCCCCTGGGACAGGAATCTACGAGCAGTACTTC. Protein sequence: CASIPPPGTGIYEQYF.